Listed below are T cell receptor beta chains from one sample, sequenced in a study of blood T cell repertoires in COVID-19. Clones were read by immunoSEQ multiplex PCR, and TCRdb kept only the in-frame ones, dropping some. The table shows some 270,000 clones, with nearly 90% occurring only once. The sample comprised PBMCs or T cells enriched from blood (not recorded which). The origin of the receptors is a woman aged 60-70 years who had recovered from COVID-19. Each CDR3 is given with its conserved first and last residue. The D gene is left open where the match is weak. Rows may omit the clone size; those that give it use once, few, many or a size class.

J gene: TRBJ1-1
clone size: -
D gene: -
V gene: TRBV27
CDR3 protein: CASSLAGVTEAFF
CDR3 DNA: TGTGCCAGCAGTTTGGCAGGGGTGACTGAAGCTTTCTTT

J gene: TRBJ2-7
clone size: once
D gene: TRBD2
V gene: TRBV7-2
CDR3 protein: CASSLGGRNEQYF
CDR3 DNA: TGTGCCAGCAGCTTAGGCGGGAGAAACGAGCAGTACTTC

J gene: TRBJ2-3
clone size: few
D gene: TRBD2
V gene: TRBV9
CDR3 protein: CASSPSGGTDTQYF
CDR3 DNA: TGTGCCAGCAGCCCTAGCGGGGGCACAGATACGCAGTATTTT

J gene: TRBJ1-6
clone size: -
D gene: -
V gene: TRBV18
CDR3 protein: CASSPSGEINSPLHF
CDR3 DNA: TGTGCCAGCTCACCTAGCGGAGAAATTAATTCACCCCTCCACTTT

J gene: TRBJ1-6
clone size: -
D gene: -
V gene: TRBV28
CDR3 protein: CASSSGYNSPLHF
CDR3 DNA: TGTGCCAGCAGTTCAGGCTATAATTCACCCCTCCACTTT

J gene: TRBJ2-1
clone size: -
D gene: TRBD2
V gene: TRBV18
CDR3 protein: CASSPPAAGGDEQFF
CDR3 DNA: TGTGCCAGCTCACCCCCCGCCGCGGGAGGGGATGAGCAGTTCTTC

J gene: TRBJ2-2
clone size: -
D gene: -
V gene: TRBV7-6
CDR3 protein: CASSLTLTGGAGELFF
CDR3 DNA: TGTGCCAGCAGCTTAACACTTACAGGGGGGGCCGGGGAGCTGTTTTTT

J gene: TRBJ2-3
clone size: -
D gene: TRBD2
V gene: TRBV5-1
CDR3 protein: CASSLVGLGQDTQYF
CDR3 DNA: TGCGCCAGCAGCTTGGTGGGACTAGGTCAGGATACGCAGTATTTT

J gene: TRBJ1-1
clone size: -
D gene: TRBD1
V gene: TRBV19
CDR3 protein: CASSNQADSGTGGTEAFF
CDR3 DNA: TGTGCCAGTAGTAATCAGGCGGATTCCGGGACAGGGGGGACTGAAGCTTTCTTT

J gene: TRBJ2-7
clone size: -
D gene: TRBD2
V gene: TRBV4-2
CDR3 protein: CASSQGLAEYEQYF
CDR3 DNA: TGTGCCAGCAGCCAAGGACTAGCGGAATACGAGCAGTACTTC

J gene: TRBJ2-7
clone size: -
D gene: -
V gene: TRBV27
CDR3 protein: CASSFLSYEQYF
CDR3 DNA: TGTGCCAGCAGTTTCCTCTCCTACGAGCAGTACTTC

J gene: TRBJ2-7
clone size: once
D gene: -
V gene: TRBV11-2
CDR3 protein: CASSLAQGLNEQYF
CDR3 DNA: TGTGCCAGCAGCTTAGCTCAGGGTCTAAACGAGCAGTACTTC

J gene: TRBJ1-4
clone size: -
D gene: -
V gene: TRBV2
CDR3 protein: CASRTFGAGDLYEKLFF
CDR3 DNA: TGTGCCAGCAGAACGTTTGGGGCAGGTGACTTGTATGAAAAACTGTTTTTT

J gene: TRBJ2-1
clone size: once
D gene: -
V gene: TRBV9
CDR3 protein: CASSVSGGSIDEQFF
CDR3 DNA: TGTGCCAGCAGCGTCTCCGGAGGGAGTATTGATGAGCAGTTCTTC

J gene: TRBJ1-4
clone size: -
D gene: TRBD1
V gene: TRBV28
CDR3 protein: CASSSSGTGSEKLFF
CDR3 DNA: TGTGCCAGCAGTTCCTCCGGGACAGGAAGCGAAAAACTGTTTTTT

J gene: TRBJ1-3
clone size: -
D gene: -
V gene: TRBV28
CDR3 protein: CASHSGNTIYF
CDR3 DNA: TGTGCCTCACACTCTGGAAACACCATATATTTT

J gene: TRBJ2-1
clone size: -
D gene: TRBD2
V gene: TRBV9
CDR3 protein: CASSVAPLADEQFF
CDR3 DNA: TGTGCCAGCAGCGTAGCTCCACTAGCGGATGAGCAGTTCTTC

J gene: TRBJ2-7
clone size: -
D gene: -
V gene: TRBV5-1
CDR3 protein: CASSTGVGESGAYEQYF
CDR3 DNA: TGCGCCAGCAGCACGGGAGTCGGGGAGTCGGGGGCCTACGAGCAGTACTTC

J gene: TRBJ2-5
clone size: -
D gene: -
V gene: TRBV18
CDR3 protein: CASSPMDSWVETQYF
CDR3 DNA: TGTGCCAGCTCACCAATGGATAGCTGGGTAGAGACCCAGTACTTC

J gene: TRBJ2-1
clone size: -
D gene: -
V gene: TRBV11-2
CDR3 protein: CASSLSFNEQFF
CDR3 DNA: TGTGCCAGCAGCTTATCGTTCAATGAGCAGTTCTTC

J gene: TRBJ2-3
clone size: -
D gene: TRBD1
V gene: TRBV5-1
CDR3 protein: CASSSGQPTDTQYF
CDR3 DNA: TGCGCCAGCAGCTCGGGACAGCCCACAGATACGCAGTATTTT

J gene: TRBJ1-1
clone size: many
D gene: -
V gene: TRBV18
CDR3 protein: CASSRTADTEAFF
CDR3 DNA: TGTGCCAGCTCACGTACTGCGGACACTGAAGCTTTCTTT

J gene: TRBJ2-5
clone size: -
D gene: TRBD2
V gene: TRBV9
CDR3 protein: CASSGSGGRETQYF
CDR3 DNA: TGTGCCAGCAGCGGAAGCGGGGGTAGGGAGACCCAGTACTTC

J gene: TRBJ1-1
clone size: once
D gene: -
V gene: TRBV6-2/TRBV6-3
CDR3 protein: CASSYWRETEAFF
CDR3 DNA: TGTGCCAGCAGTTACTGGAGGGAGACTGAAGCTTTCTTT

J gene: TRBJ2-2
clone size: -
D gene: -
V gene: TRBV27
CDR3 protein: CASSLNARRNTGELFF
CDR3 DNA: TGTGCCAGCAGTTTAAATGCTAGGAGGAACACCGGGGAGCTGTTTTTT

J gene: TRBJ1-6
clone size: -
D gene: TRBD1
V gene: TRBV28
CDR3 protein: CASSLETGFSPLHF
CDR3 DNA: TGTGCCAGCAGTTTGGAGACAGGGTTTTCACCCCTCCACTTT

J gene: TRBJ2-5
clone size: -
D gene: -
V gene: TRBV2
CDR3 protein: CASRTRTGDTWVETQYF
CDR3 DNA: TGTGCCAGCAGGACAAGAACCGGGGACACTTGGGTGGAGACCCAGTACTTC

J gene: TRBJ2-3
clone size: -
D gene: -
V gene: TRBV24-1
CDR3 protein: CATSPTGLGTDTQYF
CDR3 DNA: TGTGCCACCAGCCCAACAGGGCTGGGCACAGATACGCAGTATTTT

J gene: TRBJ1-5
clone size: -
D gene: -
V gene: TRBV2
CDR3 protein: CASSRTASNQPQHF
CDR3 DNA: TGTGCCAGCAGTCGGACAGCTTCCAATCAGCCCCAGCATTTT

J gene: TRBJ2-2
clone size: -
D gene: -
V gene: TRBV5-5
CDR3 protein: CASSNNGGELFF
CDR3 DNA: TGTGCCAGCAGCAACAATGGCGGGGAGCTGTTTTTT

J gene: TRBJ1-2
clone size: -
D gene: TRBD1
V gene: TRBV10-3
CDR3 protein: CAISPGQGKDCTF
CDR3 DNA: TGTGCCATCAGCCCGGGACAGGGTAAGGATTGCACCTTC

J gene: TRBJ2-1
clone size: few
D gene: TRBD2
V gene: TRBV7-3
CDR3 protein: CASSPRAGHNEQFF
CDR3 DNA: TGTGCCAGCAGCCCCAGAGCGGGGCACAATGAGCAGTTCTTC

J gene: TRBJ1-3
clone size: -
D gene: -
V gene: TRBV7-3
CDR3 protein: CASSSLSHTIYF
CDR3 DNA: TGTGCCAGCAGCTCGCTATCACACACCATATATTTT

J gene: TRBJ1-6
clone size: -
D gene: TRBD1
V gene: TRBV5-6
CDR3 protein: CASSSRTGLDNSPLHF
CDR3 DNA: TGTGCCAGCAGCTCCCGGACAGGGCTGGATAATTCACCCCTCCACTTT

J gene: TRBJ1-6
clone size: -
D gene: TRBD1
V gene: TRBV19
CDR3 protein: CASRIPGQKNSPLHF
CDR3 DNA: TGTGCCAGCAGAATTCCGGGACAGAAAAATTCACCCCTCCACTTT

J gene: TRBJ1-1
clone size: -
D gene: -
V gene: TRBV5-1
CDR3 protein: CASSLGFGAFF
CDR3 DNA: TGCGCCAGCAGTTTGGGTTTCGGAGCTTTCTTT

J gene: TRBJ2-2
clone size: -
D gene: TRBD1
V gene: TRBV2
CDR3 protein: CASSAWDRMNTGELFF
CDR3 DNA: TGTGCCAGCAGTGCCTGGGACAGGATGAACACCGGGGAGCTGTTTTTT

J gene: TRBJ1-2
clone size: -
D gene: TRBD1
V gene: TRBV7-8
CDR3 protein: CASSWTGTGYYTF
CDR3 DNA: TGTGCCAGCAGCTGGACCGGGACAGGCTACTACACCTTC

J gene: TRBJ2-7
clone size: -
D gene: TRBD2
V gene: TRBV7-9
CDR3 protein: CASSLPTSGIVEQYF
CDR3 DNA: TGTGCCAGCAGCTTACCCACTAGCGGGATTGTCGAGCAGTACTTC

J gene: TRBJ1-4
clone size: -
D gene: -
V gene: TRBV5-1
CDR3 protein: CASSLDGFLFGEKLFF
CDR3 DNA: TGCGCCAGCAGCTTGGACGGGTTTCTTTTCGGTGAAAAACTGTTTTTT

J gene: TRBJ2-7
clone size: once
D gene: TRBD1
V gene: TRBV24-1
CDR3 protein: CATSAKRTGNSYEQYF
CDR3 DNA: TGTGCCACCAGTGCCAAAAGGACAGGTAACTCCTACGAGCAGTACTTC

J gene: TRBJ1-2
clone size: once
D gene: -
V gene: TRBV11-2
CDR3 protein: CASSLDRGDQRGYTF
CDR3 DNA: TGTGCCAGCAGCTTAGATCGGGGAGATCAGCGAGGCTACACCTTC

J gene: TRBJ2-5
clone size: once
D gene: TRBD2
V gene: TRBV25-1
CDR3 protein: CASSDPGRGGETQYF
CDR3 DNA: TGTGCCAGCAGTGACCCTGGGCGGGGGGGCGAGACCCAGTACTTC

J gene: TRBJ2-2
clone size: -
D gene: -
V gene: TRBV9
CDR3 protein: CASSVAGRFGGELFF
CDR3 DNA: TGTGCCAGCAGCGTAGCCGGCAGGTTTGGCGGGGAGCTGTTTTTT

J gene: TRBJ1-3
clone size: -
D gene: TRBD1
V gene: TRBV11-2
CDR3 protein: CASSLGQSFSGNTIYF
CDR3 DNA: TGTGCCAGCAGCTTGGGACAGTCTTTTTCTGGAAACACCATATATTTT

J gene: TRBJ1-2
clone size: -
D gene: -
V gene: TRBV5-1
CDR3 protein: CASSRGSGYTF
CDR3 DNA: TGCGCCAGCAGTAGAGGGTCCGGCTACACCTTC

J gene: TRBJ2-7
clone size: -
D gene: TRBD2
V gene: TRBV19
CDR3 protein: CASSIGRTSGSYEQYF
CDR3 DNA: TGTGCCAGTAGTATAGGGCGGACTAGCGGCTCCTACGAGCAGTACTTC

J gene: TRBJ1-2
clone size: once
D gene: TRBD1
V gene: TRBV19
CDR3 protein: CASSTRDSLGYGYTF
CDR3 DNA: TGTGCCAGTAGTACCCGGGACAGCCTAGGTTACGGCTACACCTTC

J gene: TRBJ1-3
clone size: -
D gene: -
V gene: TRBV28
CDR3 protein: CASNQGSSGNTIYF
CDR3 DNA: TGTGCCAGCAACCAGGGGAGCTCTGGAAACACCATATATTTT

J gene: TRBJ2-3
clone size: -
D gene: -
V gene: TRBV5-1
CDR3 protein: CASSFGGYTDTQYF
CDR3 DNA: TGCGCCAGCAGCTTCGGGGGATACACAGATACGCAGTATTTT

J gene: TRBJ1-2
clone size: -
D gene: -
V gene: TRBV6-5
CDR3 protein: CASSPGNGYTF
CDR3 DNA: TGTGCCAGCAGCCCAGGGAATGGCTACACCTTC

J gene: TRBJ2-2
clone size: -
D gene: -
V gene: TRBV5-1
CDR3 protein: CASSPSRDFTGELFF
CDR3 DNA: TGCGCCAGCAGCCCTTCCCGGGACTTCACCGGGGAGCTGTTTTTT

J gene: TRBJ1-1
clone size: -
D gene: -
V gene: TRBV5-1
CDR3 protein: CASSTKTQQNTEAFF
CDR3 DNA: TGCGCCAGCAGCACGAAGACACAGCAGAACACTGAAGCTTTCTTT

J gene: TRBJ2-1
clone size: -
D gene: TRBD2
V gene: TRBV19
CDR3 protein: CASRSTRTSGYSYNEQFF
CDR3 DNA: TGTGCCAGTAGGTCCACTCGGACTAGCGGGTACTCCTACAATGAGCAGTTCTTC

J gene: TRBJ1-3
clone size: -
D gene: TRBD1
V gene: TRBV2
CDR3 protein: CASSYLGQDPINTIYF
CDR3 DNA: TGTGCCAGCAGTTACCTTGGACAGGACCCAATTAACACCATATATTTT

J gene: TRBJ1-4
clone size: -
D gene: -
V gene: TRBV6-4
CDR3 protein: CASSDREGEKLFF
CDR3 DNA: TGTGCCAGCAGTGACAGGGAGGGGGAAAAACTGTTTTTT

J gene: TRBJ1-5
clone size: -
D gene: TRBD1
V gene: TRBV7-6
CDR3 protein: CASSWDRSQPQHF
CDR3 DNA: TGTGCCAGCAGCTGGGACAGGAGCCAGCCCCAGCATTTT

J gene: TRBJ2-7
clone size: -
D gene: TRBD2
V gene: TRBV5-4
CDR3 protein: CASSLGTSYYEQYF
CDR3 DNA: TGTGCCAGCAGCTTAGGGACTAGTTACTACGAGCAGTACTTC

J gene: TRBJ1-2
clone size: -
D gene: TRBD1
V gene: TRBV29-1
CDR3 protein: CSVERDRGIYGYTF
CDR3 DNA: TGCAGCGTTGAACGGGACAGGGGGATCTATGGCTACACCTTC

J gene: TRBJ1-4
clone size: -
D gene: TRBD1
V gene: TRBV4-1
CDR3 protein: CASSQGTGVLRTTNEKLFF
CDR3 DNA: TGCGCCAGCAGCCAGGGTACAGGGGTCCTCCGGACAACTAATGAAAAACTGTTTTTT